Presented here are 18 T cell receptor beta chains from one specimen sequenced in a study of T-cell reconstitution after alpha-beta-depleted transplantation in children (dated by TCRdb to the mid-2010s). Read against the paper, the sample's treatment or condition label means: allogeneic hematopoietic cell transplantation with graft depleted of TCRalphabeta T cells and CD19 B cells. Libraries were built with PCR. This sample was sequenced with an Illumina HiSeq 2500. TCR library preparation used molecular barcoding, with unique molecular identifiers applied to normalize quantification of the TCRbeta repertoire. TCRdb's own reprocessing of the public reads used fastp at Q25 and MiXCR and kept productive beta chains. Every CDR3 protein is listed once, alongside the most common genes and DNA of its rows. The sample yields 550,000 to 600,000 distinct CDR3 sequences; approximately 22% were counted once. The ten most abundant clones make up roughly 15% of the sample.

The sequencing used PBMCs, mostly from graft donor cells, collected 360 days after TCRalphabeta/CD19-depleted stem cell transplant. All receptors derive from a boy younger than two who had a stem cell transplant for acute myeloid leukemia, so the T cells may come from the graft donor.

This clonotype showed up just a few times. The chain recombines TRBV6-1 with TRBJ2-3; 12 nucleotides align to TRBD2. The V and J ends lost 5 bases and 5 bases, in that order; junction bases with no gene match: 5. Germline CDR1 MNHNS, CDR2 SASEGT. This CDR3 is built from 15 residues. CDR3 amino acids: CASSPRTSGKDTQYF. The CDR3 DNA sequence: TGTGCCAGCAGTCCCCGGACTAGCGGGAAAGATACGCAGTATTTT.

The V gene is TRBV12-3 or TRBV12-4, the J gene TRBJ2-1, with a possible D match to TRBD1 (6 bases). Deletions cut 6 bases from V and 2 bases from J, with 14 bases between. CDR3 length equals 15 residues. This chain's CDR3 is CASSHDRQAYNEQFF. CDR3 DNA: TGTGCCAGCAGCCACGACAGGCAGGCCTACAATGAGCAGTTCTTC.

This clonotype was found a few times. The J gene is TRBJ2-3, the V gene TRBV6-8, with no clear D. V was clipped by 2 bases and J by 4 bases, with 13 bases between them. CDR1 and CDR2 (germline): MNHGY, SAAAGT. The CDR3 is 15 residues long. The CDR3 sequence: CASSYGLGPADTQYF. The CDR3 DNA reads as TGTGCCAGCAGTTACGGTCTCGGGCCAGCAGATACGCAGTATTTT.

In its sample, this clonotype was seen many times. V is TRBV29-1 and J is TRBJ1-2, with 9 nucleotides matching TRBD1. The length of the CDR3 is 12 residues. Per the germline V gene, CDR1 is SQVTM and CDR2 is ANQGSEA. With V trimmed by 6 bases and J by 6 bases, 5 bases remained unmatched. In nucleotides, the CDR3 is TGCAGCGTGGGACAGGGCAACGATGGCTACACCTTC. It encodes CSVGQGNDGYTF.

J is TRBJ2-3 and V is TRBV12-3 or TRBV12-4; D not certain. Trimming took 4 bases from V and 2 from J, leaving 16 bases between them. This CDR3 has 16 residues. CDR3 sequence reads: CASSYLGPLNTDTQYF. CDR3 in DNA: TGTGCCAGCAGTTACCTTGGACCCCTAAACACAGATACGCAGTATTTT.

This clonotype was found a few times. The chain has TRBV20-1 and TRBJ2-3; tentatively, D is TRBD2 (6 bases). Germline V CDR1 and CDR2: DFQATT, SNEGSKA (reference sequence). Trimming shortened V by 5 bases and J by 2 bases, and 20 bases separated the two germline ends. The CDR3 covers 16 residues. CDR3 nucleotide sequence: TGCAGTGCTGCGACCCTAATGGGCGGGGTCACAGATACGCAGTATTTT. Its translation: CSAATLMGGVTDTQYF.

This clonotype was seen many times. The rearrangement uses TRBV7-2 and TRBJ2-7; D perhaps matches TRBD2 (7 bases). The CDR3 has 16 residues. Deletions cut 2 bases from V and 5 bases from J, with 19 bases between. Germline-derived CDR1 and CDR2 are SGHTA and FQGNSA. CDR3 residues: CASSLWAGAPLDEQYF. The CDR3 DNA sequence: TGTGCCAGCAGCTTATGGGCGGGGGCCCCTTTGGACGAGCAGTACTTC.

This sequence joins TRBV7-6 and TRBJ2-2; D gene unclear. Germline V gene lookup returns CDR1 SGHVS and CDR2 FNYEAQ. V lost 1 base to trimming and J lost 7 bases, with 13 bases between them. CDR3 length equals 15 residues. CDR3 in DNA: TGTGCCAGCAGCTTAGGGCGGTCAAAGGGCGGGGAGCTGTTTTTT. Translated, it gives CASSLGRSKGGELFF.

The chain is built from TRBV29-1 and TRBJ1-1, with 8 bases identical to TRBD1. There are 13 residues in the CDR3. Germline CDR1 is SQVTM and CDR2 is ANQGSEA. V lost 6 bases to trimming and J lost 5 bases; unmatched junction nucleotides: 8. This CDR3 reads CSVYGQGETEAFF. The CDR3 DNA sequence: TGCAGCGTGTACGGACAGGGAGAGACTGAAGCTTTCTTT.

This clonotype was counted between two and nine times. The rearrangement uses TRBV20-1 and TRBJ2-1, with 7 bases matching TRBD1. The V gene's germline CDR1 is DFQATT and CDR2 SNEGSKA (reference sequence). Unmatched junction bases numbered 7, after V lost 6 bases and J lost 2 bases. The CDR3 totals 14 residues. CDR3 in amino acids: CSAGGEPTYNEQFF. CDR3 coding DNA: TGCAGTGCAGGGGGCGAACCGACCTACAATGAGCAGTTCTTC.

CDR3 sequence reads: CSARETGRRSREKLFF. CDR3 in DNA: TGCAGTGCTAGGGAGACAGGGCGGAGGTCGAGGGAAAAACTGTTTTTT. The chain joins TRBV20-1 to TRBJ1-4; 7 bases align to TRBD1. Germline V gene lookup returns CDR1 DFQATT and CDR2 SNEGSKA (reference sequence). With 3 bases clipped from V and 8 bases from J, the junction kept 15 bases outside the gene matches. CDR3 length: 16 residues.

This clonotype was seen repeatedly, ten times or more. This chain links TRBV3-1 with TRBJ1-6; TRBD1 agrees at 7 bases. Trimming cost V 2 bases and J 9 bases; bases outside gene matches: 1. Germline assignment: CDR1 LGHDT and CDR2 YNNKEL (reference sequence). This CDR3 contains 13 residues. CDR3 region: CASSQSGGSPLHF. CDR3 DNA sequence: TGTGCCAGCAGCCAATCAGGGGGTTCACCCCTCCACTTT. The full variable domain, completed using reference TRBV3-1 and TRBJ1-6, is DTAVSQTPKYLVTQMGNDKSIKCEQNLGHDTMYWYKQDSKKFLKIMFSYNNKELIINETVPNRFSPKSPDKAHLNLHINSLELGDSAVYFCASSQSGGSPLHFGNGTRLTVT.

In this sample, this clonotype turned up a few times. The V and J genes are TRBV24-1 and TRBJ2-3, with D perhaps TRBD1 or TRBD2 (6 bases each). The CDR3 has 15 amino acids. With 7 bases removed from V and 0 bases from J, the gap between germline ends came to 13 bases. The germline CDR1 and CDR2 sequences are KGHDR and SFDVKD. The CDR3 DNA reads as TGTGCCACCAGGGGTGGAGGGGGAAGCACAGATACGCAGTATTTT. This encodes CATRGGGGSTDTQYF.

DNA of the CDR3: TGCAGTGCTAGATTTATAGCGGGGGGGCCCTACGAGCAGTACTTC. Translating gives CSARFIAGGPYEQYF. The chain is built from TRBV20-1 and TRBJ2-7; 11 bases align to TRBD2. With V trimmed by 2 bases and J by 2 bases, 5 bases remained unmatched. The CDR3 is made up of 15 amino acids. Germline V gives CDR1 DFQATT, CDR2 SNEGSKA (reference sequence).

This clonotype was observed many times. The chain is built from TRBV6-5 and TRBJ2-3; TRBD2 matches at 8 bases. The CDR3 covers 14 residues. Looked up from germline, CDR1 is MNHEY and CDR2 is SVGAGI. Unmatched junction bases numbered 1, after V lost 2 bases and J lost 3 bases. The CDR3 loop is CASSYRGGTDTQYF. The CDR3 DNA sequence: TGTGCCAGCAGTTACCGGGGGGGGACAGATACGCAGTATTTT.

As regards this clonotype: Possible read error: a much larger clone is one base away. The CDR3 spells CASSLTELDGYIF. The CDR3 bases are TGCGCCAGCAGCTTGACAGAATTAGATGGCTACATCTTC. The rearrangement joins TRBV5-1 to TRBJ1-2, with D hard to call. Looked up from germline, CDR1 is SGHRS and CDR2 is YFSETQ. The CDR3 runs 13 residues. The variable domain in full, with the rest retrieved from reference TRBV5-1 and TRBJ1-2, is KAGVTQTPRYLIKTRGQQVTLSCSPISGHRSVSWYQQTPGQGLQFLFEYFSETQRNKGNFPGRFSGRQFSNSRSEMNVSTLELGDSALYLCASSLTELDGYIFGSGTRLTVV.

The chain links TRBV7-2 to TRBJ2-3, with D perhaps matching TRBD1 or TRBD2 (6 bases each). The germline V and J ends were trimmed by 0 bases and 0 bases, with 19 bases remaining between them. This CDR3 has 19 residues. CDR1 is SGHTA, CDR2 FQGNSA, per germline. The CDR3 loop is CASSLAGGPPLKSTDTQYF. The DNA for the CDR3 is TGTGCCAGCAGCTTAGCGGGGGGCCCCCCCCTGAAAAGCACAGATACGCAGTATTTT.

Ten or more counts support this clonotype. The chain carries TRBV29-1 and TRBJ1-5; weak D call: TRBD1 (6 bases). The CDR3 is 13 residues long. V was pared by 5 bases and J by 3 bases, with 11 bases between. From germline, CDR1 is SQVTM and CDR2 ANQGSEA. CDR3 protein: CSVSQGTNQPQHF. Here the CDR3 DNA reads TGCAGCGTTTCGCAGGGGACCAATCAGCCCCAGCATTTT.